What follows are 20 T cell receptor beta chains derived from one specimen sequenced in a study of T cell repertoires in cytomegalovirus infection. TCRdb redid the calling of the reads with MiXCR, one entry per CDR3 protein. The sample shows under 200,000 distinct CDR3 sequences, over 25% of them seen only once. The sample consisted of PBMCs. The receptors were sampled from a human donor in good health (CMV status not recorded). Some clones in this sample may be carry-over from other donors' samples.

Only a few counts were recorded for this clonotype. This sequence joins TRBV2 and TRBJ2-7; D not resolved. CDR3 length equals 14 residues. V lost 2 bases and J 0 bases, leaving 8 bases between the germline ends. In germline, CDR1 is SNHLY, CDR2 FYNNEI. Written as DNA, the CDR3 is TGTGCCAGCAGTGAAACGAGAAGCTCCTACGAGCAGTACTTC. It yields the protein CASSETRSSYEQYF. Supplemented by reference TRBV2 and TRBJ2-7, the full variable domain reads EPEVTQTPSHQVTQMGQEVILRCVPISNHLYFYWYRQILGQKVEFLVSFYNNEISEKSEIFDDQFSVERPDGSNFTLKIRSTKLEDSAMYFCASSETRSSYEQYFGPGTRLTVT.

This sequence joins TRBV7-9 and TRBJ2-7; D gene unclear. This CDR3 contains 11 residues. Germline-derived CDR1 and CDR2 are SEHNR and FQNEAQ (reference sequence). Trimming left V 5 bases short and J 5 bases short, with 7 bases between. The CDR3 loop reads CASSLMDEQYF. The CDR3 nucleotides read TGTGCCAGCAGCCTCATGGACGAGCAGTACTTC. The whole variable domain, remainder taken from reference TRBV7-9 and TRBJ2-7, is DTGVSQNPRHKITKRGQNVTFRCDPISEHNRLYWYRQTLGQGPEFLTYFQNEAQLEKSRLLSDRFSAERPKGSFSTLEIQRTEQGDSAMYLCASSLMDEQYFGPGTRLTVT.

The V gene is TRBV12-3 or TRBV12-4, the J gene TRBJ2-3; D is unresolved. With 6 bases removed from V and 0 bases from J, the gap between germline ends came to 7 bases. The CDR3 totals 13 residues. Here the CDR3 DNA reads TGTGCCAGCAGGCAGGCCAGCACAGATACGCAGTATTTT. Amino acids: CASRQASTDTQYF.

Many counts were recorded for this clonotype. The gene calls are TRBV7-3 and TRBJ2-5, with 10 bases lining up with TRBD2. V was pared by 4 bases and J by 5 bases, with 1 base of the junction left unmatched. Germline V gives CDR1 SGHTA, CDR2 FQGTGA. This CDR3 spans 13 amino acids. The DNA of the CDR3 is TGTGCCAGCAGCTCTAGCGGGGGTGAGACCCAGTACTTC. This encodes CASSSSGGETQYF.

This clonotype was picked up a small number of times. This chain joins TRBV7-2 and TRBJ1-2; 8 bases match TRBD1. Germline assignment: CDR1 SGHTA and CDR2 FQGNSA. The CDR3 covers 14 residues. J lost 8 bases, V lost 5 bases, and 10 bases had no gene match. The CDR3 here is CASSLNRGTSGYTF. The CDR3 DNA follows: TGTGCCAGCAGCCTAAACAGGGGGACGAGCGGCTACACCTTC.

The table lists this clonotype with a few counts. The CDR3 nucleotides read TGTGCCAGCAGCTTAGCGCGGCGGGCTCTGGATGAGCAGTTCTTC. Protein: CASSLARRALDEQFF. The chain combines TRBV11-1 with TRBJ2-1; maybe TRBD2 (5 bases). Germline lookup yields CDR1 SGHAT and CDR2 FQDESV (reference sequence). V lost 0 bases and J 8 bases, leaving 14 bases between the germline ends. CDR3 size: 15 residues. Variable domain in full (rest from reference TRBV11-1 and TRBJ2-1): EAEVAQSPRYKITEKSQAVAFWCDPISGHATLYWYRQILGQGPELLVQFQDESVVDDSQLPKDRFSAERLKGVDSTLKIQPAELGDSAMYLCASSLARRALDEQFFGPGTRLTVL.

This chain uses TRBV6-2 or TRBV6-3 with TRBJ2-5; 7 bases line up with TRBD1. This CDR3 comprises 16 residues. Germline values: CDR1 MNHEY, CDR2 SVGEGT. The junction had 4 bases not matched to a gene; V was cut back by 0 bases and J by 0 bases. The CDR3 loop is CASSYSRTGNQETQYF. The DNA for the CDR3 is TGTGCCAGCAGTTACTCGCGGACAGGCAACCAAGAGACCCAGTACTTC.

The chain has TRBV6-1 and TRBJ2-1, with 10 bases fitting TRBD1. CDR3 length equals 15 residues. Germline CDR1 reads MNHNS; CDR2 reads SASEGT. V trimming: 6 bases; J trimming: 9 bases; junction bases outside the gene matches: 11. DNA of the CDR3: TGTGCCAGCAGGTCGGGACAGGGGATACTCGGTGAGCAGTTCTTC. Amino acid sequence: CASRSGQGILGEQFF.

The chain links TRBV7-2 to TRBJ1-2, with a weak D call TRBD1 (5 bases). Trimming removed 5 bases from V and 4 bases from J, with 17 bases in between. CDR1 and CDR2 from the germline V gene are SGHTA and FQGNSA. The CDR3 loop spans 15 amino acids. The CDR3 coding sequence is TGTGCCAGCAGCCGCGGACGGGGGGGAGCCTATGGCTACACCTTC. Translation: CASSRGRGGAYGYTF.

This clonotype was recorded a few times. This chain connects TRBV12-3 or TRBV12-4 to TRBJ1-5, with TRBD1 matching over 7 bases. The CDR3 contains 14 residues. Unmatched junction bases numbered 4, after V lost 5 bases and J lost 3 bases. For the CDR3, the DNA is TGTGCCAGCAGTCCTGACAGGGCCAATCAGCCCCAGCATTTT. Translating gives CASSPDRANQPQHF.

J is TRBJ2-3 and V is TRBV7-6, with TRBD2 matching 11 bases. V lost 3 bases, J lost 2 bases, and 4 bases stayed unmatched. Per the germline V gene, CDR1 is SGHVS and CDR2 is FNYEAQ. This CDR3 contains 16 residues. The chain's CDR3 is CASSFSGGDFTDTQYF. The CDR3 nucleotides are TGTGCCAGCAGCTTTAGCGGGGGGGACTTCACAGATACGCAGTATTTT. The variable domain in full, with the rest retrieved from reference TRBV7-6 and TRBJ2-3, is GAGVSQSPRYKVTKRGQDVALRCDPISGHVSLYWYRQALGQGPEFLTYFNYEAQQDKSGLPNDRFSAERPEGSISTLTIQRTEQRDSAMYRCASSFSGGDFTDTQYFGPGTRLTVL.

The chain joins TRBV19 to TRBJ2-1; a weak D match, TRBD1 (6 bases). The CDR3 has 15 residues. Trimming removed 3 bases from V and 1 base from J, with 10 bases in between. Germline loops: CDR1 LNHDA, CDR2 SQIVND (reference sequence). The CDR3 loop is CASSMEDRSYNEQFF. Here the CDR3 DNA reads TGTGCCAGTAGTATGGAGGACAGATCCTACAATGAGCAGTTCTTC.

This chain links TRBV7-7 with TRBJ2-5, with D possibly TRBD2 on 6 matching bases. The CDR3 runs to 14 residues. Trimming removed 5 bases at V and 0 bases at J, with 10 bases between. Germline V gene sequence: CDR1 SSHAT, CDR2 FNYEAQ (reference sequence). In DNA, the CDR3 is TGTGCCAGCAGCAGCCGGGACTACCAAGAGACCCAGTACTTC. It translates to CASSSRDYQETQYF.

This clonotype was seen a handful of times. The V gene is TRBV10-3, the J gene TRBJ2-7, with TRBD1 as a possible D gene (5 bases). The ends were cut back, 2 bases at V and 4 bases at J, with 9 bases in the middle. CDR1 is ENHRY, CDR2 SYGVKD, per germline. The CDR3 contains 13 residues. The CDR3 here is CAISEKTEYEQYF. The CDR3 region has the DNA TGTGCCATCAGTGAGAAGACAGAATACGAGCAGTACTTC.

The gene calls are TRBV2 and TRBJ1-4; D not resolved. The CDR3 loop spans 17 amino acids. The V end lost 0 bases, the J end lost 0 bases, and 11 bases lay between the germline ends. Per the germline V gene, CDR1 is SNHLY and CDR2 is FYNNEI. The chain's CDR3 is CASSEARLGATNEKLFF. The CDR3 DNA sequence: TGTGCCAGCAGTGAAGCCCGGCTAGGTGCAACTAATGAAAAACTGTTTTTT.

A few counts support this clonotype. V usage is TRBV29-1 and J usage is TRBJ2-2; TRBD1 matches 8 bases. J was trimmed by 6 bases and V by 3 bases; bases with no gene match: 9. The germline V gene has CDR1 SQVTM and CDR2 ANQGSEA. The length of the CDR3 is 15 residues. Here the CDR3 reads CSVDPGQVLAGELFF. DNA for the CDR3: TGCAGCGTTGACCCGGGACAGGTTTTGGCCGGGGAGCTGTTTTTT.

J is TRBJ2-1 and V is TRBV7-3; 7 bases fit TRBD1. Trimming took 4 bases from V and 10 from J; bases not matched to a gene: 7. CDR1 is SGHTA, CDR2 FQGTGA, per germline. The CDR3 is made up of 13 amino acids. Here the CDR3 reads CASSSTGPGEQFF. The CDR3 DNA is TGTGCCAGCAGCTCGACAGGGCCCGGGGAGCAGTTCTTC.

The V call is TRBV5-1, the J call TRBJ2-3; D remains ambiguous. Trimming pared 0 bases from V and 2 bases from J, leaving 7 bases between. Germline CDR1 is SGHRS and CDR2 is YFSETQ. The CDR3 has 14 amino acids. DNA of the CDR3: TGCGCCAGCAGCTTGGCAAGGGTCACAGATACGCAGTATTTT. Translation: CASSLARVTDTQYF.

This chain connects TRBV28 to TRBJ1-1; 8 nucleotides line up with TRBD1. CDR3 length equals 15 residues. Germline V gene data show CDR1 as MDHEN and CDR2 as SYDVKM. V lost 10 bases, J lost 5 bases, and 15 bases stayed unmatched. In DNA form, the CDR3 reads TGTGCCACCTCCTCCCCAGGGGGCGCGGGTACTGAAGCTTTCTTT. This translates into CATSSPGGAGTEAFF.

This chain uses TRBV7-3 with TRBJ2-1; TRBD2 aligns across 8 bases. V trimming: 5 bases; J trimming: 0 bases; junction bases outside the gene matches: 3. Germline V lookup: CDR1 SGHTA, CDR2 FQGTGA. This CDR3 is built from 15 residues. The CDR3 here is CASSGGRSSYNEQFF. The CDR3 bases are TGTGCCAGCAGCGGCGGGAGGAGCTCCTACAATGAGCAGTTCTTC.